Listed here is a single T cell receptor beta chain. Original processing methods: Scientists estimated how many nucleated cells there were by amplifying reference gene primers. Repertoires were generated with immunoSEQ multiplex PCR, while TCRdb's copy carries only in-frame clones and drops some. From that table come the V and J calls and clone size; the DNA was used to work out D and trimming. This sample has about 220,000 clones, with around 83% found just once. Germline lookup yields CDR1 LNHDA and CDR2 SQIVND (reference sequence). The CDR3 length is 15 residues. V gave up 3 bases and J gave up 5 bases, with 16 bases separating them. The data were obtained in a study of blood T cell repertoires in COVID-19. Turning to the study itself: T cells, B-cell-depleted T cells, or PBMCs provided the cDNA or gDNA that served as material.

Participants came from about 24 US areas, aged roughly 18 to 100 years. Resolution of symptoms, clearance, or two negative PCRs was present in recovered Cohort 3 donors. This chain joins TRBV19 and TRBJ2-5; tentatively, D is TRBD2 (5 bases). Material for sequencing was PBMCs or T cells enriched from blood (not recorded which). This clonotype originated in a woman between 40 and 50 years old who had recovered from COVID-19. The CDR3 sequence: CASSMELVTAETQYF. The DNA of the CDR3 is TGTGCCAGTAGTATGGAACTAGTGACGGCGGAGACCCAGTACTTC.